These 20 T cell receptor beta chains originate from one sample sequenced in a study of cytomegalovirus exposure and HLA in healthy donors. Assay used: immunoSEQ multiplex PCR; TCRdb lists only in-frame clones, some missing. Of more than 100,000 clones in the sample, almost 90% are singletons; the top ten hold 1.4% to 1.5%. The material sequenced was PBMCs. The receptors were gathered from a man aged 25-40 years in good health and CMV-seronegative.

The CDR3 bases are TGCGCCAGCAGACCAAGAATGGCAGCGGAGATCCCCGGTAGGGACAATGAGCAGTTCTTC. It encodes CASRPRMAAEIPGRDNEQFF. The chain uses TRBV5-1 and TRBJ2-1; D possibly corresponds to TRBD2 (5 bases). V was shortened by 5 bases and J by 5 bases, with 32 bases between the two germline ends. This CDR3 is 20 amino acids long. Germline CDR1 is SGHRS and CDR2 is YFSETQ. The variable domain in full, completed from reference TRBV5-1 and TRBJ2-1, reads KAGVTQTPRYLIKTRGQQVTLSCSPISGHRSVSWYQQTPGQGLQFLFEYFSETQRNKGNFPGRFSGRQFSNSRSEMNVSTLELGDSALYLCASRPRMAAEIPGRDNEQFFGPGTRLTVL.

This chain joins TRBV6-4 and TRBJ1-1; 7 nucleotides line up with TRBD1. This CDR3 is built from 17 residues. In germline, CDR1 is MRHNA, CDR2 SNTAGT. Trimming took 3 bases from V and 0 from J; bases not matched to a gene: 10. DNA of the CDR3: TGTGCCAGCAGTGAGTCACCGGGACAGATTCTGAACACTGAAGCTTTCTTT. This sequence encodes CASSESPGQILNTEAFF.

This rearrangement joins TRBV19 to TRBJ1-5, with 7 positions matching TRBD1. The V and J ends lost 6 bases and 5 bases, in that order; junction bases with no gene match: 13. Germline CDR1 reads LNHDA; CDR2 reads SQIVND (reference sequence). The CDR3 is 16 residues long. The CDR3 region is CASSNHLDRAHQPQHF. The CDR3 region has the DNA TGTGCCAGTAGCAACCACTTAGACAGGGCCCATCAGCCCCAGCATTTT.

J is TRBJ2-5 and V is TRBV12-5, with TRBD1 matching 10 bases. Germline trimming cut 1 base from V and 5 bases from J; bases unmatched to any gene: 4. Germline V lookup: CDR1 LGHNT, CDR2 FRNRAP. The CDR3 has 15 amino acids. The CDR3 DNA sequence: TGTGCTAGTGGTTTGGGCGACAGGGGGCTGGAGACCCAGTACTTC. Protein: CASGLGDRGLETQYF.

This clone was counted between two and nine times. The chain recombines TRBV6-1 with TRBJ1-5, with TRBD1 as a possible D gene (6 bases). The CDR3 extends over 14 amino acids. CDR1 and CDR2 from the germline V gene are MNHNS and SASEGT. V was pared by 4 bases and J by 7 bases, with 14 bases between. The CDR3 is CASSGGPEGQPQHF. The CDR3 DNA is TGTGCCAGCAGTGGGGGGCCGGAAGGGCAGCCCCAGCATTTT.

This clone has a handful of counts. The chain employs TRBV15 and TRBJ2-7, with a possible D match to TRBD1 (5 bases). Germline CDR1 reads LNHNV; CDR2 reads YYDKDF (reference sequence). V lost 0 bases and J 4 bases, leaving 10 bases between the germline ends. There are 14 residues in the CDR3. CDR3 amino acids: CATSRDLGVYEQYF. The CDR3 DNA reads TGTGCCACCAGCAGAGATTTAGGGGTTTACGAGCAGTACTTC.

This clone is deemed medium-sized. The rearrangement joins TRBV4-3 to TRBJ2-6; 7 bases agree with TRBD2. The CDR3 contains 17 residues. With 0 bases clipped from V and 1 base from J, the junction kept 3 bases outside the gene matches. Germline V gives CDR1 LGHNA, CDR2 YSLEER. The CDR3 protein is CASSQEGGGSGANVLTF. CDR3 nucleotide sequence: TGCGCCAGCAGCCAAGAGGGCGGGGGATCTGGGGCCAACGTCCTGACTTTC.

The chain employs TRBV10-3 and TRBJ2-1; 11 bases are a match to TRBD2. Germline V gene sequence: CDR1 ENHRY, CDR2 SYGVKD. The ends lost 6 bases at V and 5 bases at J; junction bases unmatched: 6. The CDR3 extends over 15 amino acids. In DNA form, the CDR3 reads TGTGCCATCAGGGAGACTAGCGGGACCCACAATGAGCAGTTCTTC. Translated, it gives CAIRETSGTHNEQFF.

The V gene is TRBV19, the J gene TRBJ2-7; weak D call: TRBD1 (5 bases). The V and J ends lost 6 bases and 0 bases respectively, with 6 bases between them. CDR3 length equals 12 residues. Germline V lookup: CDR1 LNHDA, CDR2 SQIVND (reference sequence). The CDR3 DNA reads as TGTGCCAGTAGGGACAACTCCTACGAGCAGTACTTC. The encoded protein is CASRDNSYEQYF.

The rearrangement uses TRBV29-1 and TRBJ2-3; 7 nucleotides agree with TRBD1. The CDR3 spans 13 residues. In germline, CDR1 is SQVTM, CDR2 ANQGSEA. V dropped 5 bases and J dropped 7; count of bases not matched to a gene: 9. CDR3 in DNA: TGCAGCGTTATCCGGGACAGTCGATATACGCAGTATTTT. Its translation is CSVIRDSRYTQYF.

This chain connects TRBV6-5 to TRBJ1-5; 9 bases match TRBD1. The J segment lost 2 bases and the V segment lost 6 bases, leaving 2 bases of the junction unmatched. This CDR3 spans 14 amino acids. Germline CDR1 and CDR2: MNHEY and SVGAGI. CDR3 loop: CASRTGGGNQPQHF. The CDR3 coding sequence is TGTGCCAGCAGAACAGGGGGCGGCAATCAGCCCCAGCATTTT.

The chain uses TRBV27 and TRBJ2-1; possibly TRBD1 for D (5 bases). Trimming took 7 bases from V and 1 from J, leaving 8 bases between them. The CDR3 extends over 13 amino acids. From germline, CDR1 is MNHEY and CDR2 SMNVEV (reference sequence). As DNA, the CDR3 is TGTGCCAGCACTCGACAGTCCTACAATGAGCAGTTCTTC. This encodes CASTRQSYNEQFF.

The rearrangement uses TRBV6-4 and TRBJ2-3; TRBD2 agrees at 10 bases. This CDR3 spans 15 amino acids. Germline V gives CDR1 MRHNA, CDR2 SNTAGT. With 2 bases clipped from V and 6 bases from J, the junction kept 5 bases outside the gene matches. The CDR3 reads CASSDGAGGPDTQYF. CDR3 sequence (DNA): TGTGCCAGCAGTGACGGAGCGGGAGGGCCCGATACGCAGTATTTT.

This clone showed up just once. The rearrangement uses TRBV4-1 and TRBJ1-6; 8 bases map to TRBD1. The CDR3 is 15 amino acids. Looked up from germline, CDR1 is MGHRA and CDR2 is YSYEKL. Unmatched junction bases numbered 5, after V lost 4 bases and J lost 6 bases. CDR3 sequence: CASSPPDRGNSPLHF. CDR3 coding DNA: TGCGCCAGCAGCCCGCCCGACAGGGGTAATTCACCCCTCCACTTT.

In its sample, this clone was seen once. The chain joins TRBV30 to TRBJ1-1, with D possibly matching TRBD1 (5 bases). Trimming took 0 bases from V and 6 from J, leaving 11 bases between them. CDR1 and CDR2 (germline): GTSNPN, SVGIG (reference sequence). The CDR3 sequence is 13 residues long. The CDR3 nucleotides are TGTGCCTGGAGTGTAGGGGCGGGGGCTGAAGCTTTCTTT. Translation gives CAWSVGAGAEAFF.

This rearrangement joins TRBV4-1 to TRBJ2-3, with D perhaps matching TRBD1 (5 bases). The germline V gene encodes CDR1 MGHRA and CDR2 YSYEKL. V was cut by 0 bases and J by 4 bases, with 14 bases left in between. The CDR3 length is 16 residues. The CDR3 DNA reads as TGCGCCAGCAGCCAAGATGGTCCAGGGTCGGCAGATACGCAGTATTTT. It encodes CASSQDGPGSADTQYF.

The chain is built from TRBV9 and TRBJ2-2; TRBD1 agrees at 8 bases. Unmatched junction bases numbered 9, after V lost 3 bases and J lost 2 bases. CDR3 size: 17 residues. CDR1 is SGDLS and CDR2 is YYNGEE in the germline V gene. The CDR3 DNA reads TGTGCCAGCAGCGACCCACCGGGACAGGCAAACACCGGGGAGCTGTTTTTT. Protein sequence: CASSDPPGQANTGELFF. Full variable domain (outside the CDR3, taken from reference TRBV9 and TRBJ2-2): DSGVTQTPKHLITATGQRVTLRCSPRSGDLSVYWYQQSLDQGLQFLIQYYNGEERAKGNILERFSAQQFPDLHSELNLSSLELGDSALYFCASSDPPGQANTGELFFGEGSRLTVL.

The V and J genes are TRBV6-4 and TRBJ2-5, with 12 bases aligning to TRBD2. The J segment lost 6 bases and the V segment lost 6 bases, leaving 8 bases of the junction unmatched. The length of the CDR3 is 15 residues. Per germline, CDR1 MRHNA and CDR2 SNTAGT. The CDR3 reads CASSMTSGSFKTQYF. CDR3 bases: TGTGCCAGCAGCATGACTAGCGGGAGTTTTAAGACCCAGTACTTC.

The chain joins TRBV14 to TRBJ2-3; D perhaps matches TRBD1 (6 bases). The CDR3 sequence is 13 residues long. The V end was cut by 5 bases, the J end by 6 bases, with 12 bases between. CDR1 and CDR2 from the germline V gene are SGHDN and FVKESK. As DNA, the CDR3 is TGTGCCAGCAGCAGGAGAAGGGGGGATACGCAGTATTTT. This sequence encodes CASSRRRGDTQYF.

The gene calls are TRBV6-6 and TRBJ1-3; perhaps TRBD1 as D (6 bases). Trimming removed 9 bases at V and 5 bases at J, with 20 bases between. The germline V gene encodes CDR1 MNHNY and CDR2 SVGAGI (reference sequence). The CDR3 covers 15 residues. CDR3 in amino acids: CASRMGATLRNTIYF. The CDR3 DNA follows: TGTGCCAGTAGAATGGGGGCGACATTAAGAAACACCATATATTTT.